This TCR beta chain derives from a study of blood T cell repertoires in COVID-19. Background on the study: Samples taken during acute and convalescent COVID-19 were collected in the United States, Italy and Spain.

Repertoires were generated with immunoSEQ multiplex PCR, while TCRdb's copy carries only in-frame clones and drops some. Here the sample spans about 180,000 clones, roughly nine tenths being singletons. The CDR3 has 16 amino acids. V lost 4 bases, J lost 5 bases, and 10 bases stayed unmatched. CDR1 LGHNA and CDR2 YSLEER come from the germline V gene. The origin of this receptor is a man younger than 35 who had recovered from COVID-19. This chain joins TRBV4-3 and TRBJ2-1; 8 nucleotides line up with TRBD1. The sequenced material came from peripheral blood. The CDR3 is CASSPRDRGDNNEQFF. The CDR3 DNA follows: TGCGCCAGCAGCCCCAGAGACAGGGGCGATAACAATGAGCAGTTCTTC.